These 22 T cell receptor beta chains share one sample of origin, sequenced in a study of shared clonotypes between healthy human individuals. Repertoires were generated with immunoSEQ multiplex PCR, while TCRdb's copy carries only in-frame clones and drops some. This sample has around 2.1 million clones, with 90% to 96% found just once. Material: naive CD4+ T cells sorted from blood. Subset here: CD45RA+ positively selected. The receptor set was obtained from a man aged 18 to 30 in good health.

The chain carries TRBV2 and TRBJ2-2; 8 nucleotides line up with TRBD1. In germline, CDR1 is SNHLY, CDR2 FYNNEI. The CDR3 covers 16 residues. With V trimmed by 4 bases and J by 3 bases, 7 bases remained unmatched. DNA of the CDR3: TGTGCCAGCAGTGTCATCAAACAGGGGGACACCGGGGAGCTGTTTTTT. Its protein product is CASSVIKQGDTGELFF.

The chain couples TRBV7-2 to TRBJ2-6; TRBD1 matches 9 bases. Germline CDR1 SGHTA, CDR2 FQGNSA. J lost 4 bases, V lost 5 bases, and 9 bases had no gene match. The CDR3 loop spans 17 amino acids. The DNA of the CDR3 is TGTGCCAGCAGCCCGGGGACAGGGAAATCCGGGGCCAACGTCCTGACTTTC. Translated: CASSPGTGKSGANVLTF. Variable domain in full (rest from reference TRBV7-2 and TRBJ2-6): GAGVSQSPSNKVTEKGKDVELRCDPISGHTALYWYRQSLGQGLEFLIYFQGNSAPDKSGLPSDRFSAERTGGSVSTLTIQRTQQEDSAVYLCASSPGTGKSGANVLTFGAGSRLTVL.

This chain connects TRBV6-4 to TRBJ2-2; TRBD1 or TRBD2 may be the D gene (5 bases each). CDR3 size: 15 residues. CDR1 MRHNA and CDR2 SNTAGT come from the germline V gene. The V end was cut by 6 bases, the J end by 6 bases, with 17 bases between. The CDR3 loop reads CASSAIGGSAGELFF. CDR3 in DNA: TGTGCCAGCAGCGCTATTGGGGGTAGCGCCGGGGAGCTGTTTTTT.

This sequence joins TRBV28 and TRBJ1-4; TRBD1 matches 12 bases. The CDR3 consists of 14 residues. The V gene end was trimmed by 7 bases and the J gene end by 7 bases; junction bases not matched to a gene: 4. Looked up from germline, CDR1 is MDHEN and CDR2 is SYDVKM. The CDR3 here is CASIRDRGPEKLFF. The CDR3 nucleotides are TGTGCCAGCATCAGGGACAGGGGGCCTGAAAAACTGTTTTTT.

This clone was seen once. V and J are TRBV2 and TRBJ2-5; 15 positions agree with TRBD2. The CDR3 totals 16 residues. After removal of 6 bases from V and 2 bases from J, the junction contained 4 bases not matched to a gene. Germline CDR1 SNHLY, CDR2 FYNNEI. For the CDR3, the DNA is TGTGCCAGCAGCCCCGGGACTAGCGGGGGGCAAGAGACCCAGTACTTC. Amino acid sequence: CASSPGTSGGQETQYF.

V and J are TRBV5-6 and TRBJ1-4; D not certain. V gave up 4 bases and J gave up 7 bases, with 17 bases separating them. Germline V gives CDR1 SGHDT, CDR2 YYEEEE. The CDR3 contains 15 residues. The CDR3 loop is CASSPSEGRSEKLFF. The CDR3 nucleotides read TGTGCCAGCAGCCCCAGTGAAGGGCGAAGTGAAAAACTGTTTTTT.

V gene TRBV9 combines with J gene TRBJ2-1; D is possibly TRBD1 (6 bases). CDR1 is SGDLS and CDR2 is YYNGEE in the germline V gene. Trimming stripped 4 bases from V and 0 bases from J, with 14 bases between. This CDR3 contains 16 residues. The CDR3 DNA reads TGTGCCAGCAGCCCCGTAGACAGGCCCTCCTACAATGAGCAGTTCTTC. Translation gives CASSPVDRPSYNEQFF.

V gene TRBV5-4 combines with J gene TRBJ1-4; 8 nucleotides match TRBD1. CDR3 length: 16 residues. The trim removed 4 bases at V and 1 base at J, leaving 6 bases unmatched. Germline CDR1 SGHNT, CDR2 YYREEE (reference sequence). The DNA of the CDR3 is TGTGCCAGCAGCGTTGGACAGGGAGTAACTAATGAAAAACTGTTTTTT. It codes for CASSVGQGVTNEKLFF.

V and J are TRBV30 and TRBJ1-6; 12 nucleotides match TRBD1. After removal of 4 bases from V and 5 bases from J, the junction contained 15 bases not matched to a gene. CDR1 and CDR2 (germline): GTSNPN, SVGIG (reference sequence). The CDR3 is made up of 19 amino acids. CDR3 coding DNA: TGTGCCTGGATCAAACGAGGGACAGGGGGCCGGGGTGATAATTCACCCCTCCACTTT. As protein: CAWIKRGTGGRGDNSPLHF.

The chain uses TRBV19 and TRBJ1-5; D is possibly TRBD1 (5 bases). This CDR3 has 15 amino acids. Trimming removed 8 bases from V and 3 bases from J, with 17 bases in between. The germline gives CDR1 LNHDA, CDR2 SQIVND (reference sequence). This CDR3 reads CASSPMGQFNQPQHF. The CDR3 DNA reads TGTGCCAGTTCCCCAATGGGGCAGTTCAATCAGCCCCAGCATTTT. Full variable domain (missing parts from reference TRBV19 and TRBJ1-5): DGGITQSPKYLFRKEGQNVTLSCEQNLNHDAMYWYRQDPGQGLRLIYYSQIVNDFQKGDIAEGYSVSREKKESFPLTVTSAQKNPTAFYLCASSPMGQFNQPQHFGDGTRLSIL.

V and J are TRBV18 and TRBJ1-1, with 8 nucleotides matching TRBD1. The CDR3 has 15 residues. Germline-derived CDR1 and CDR2 are KGHSH and LQKENI. Trimming took 5 bases from V and 6 from J; bases not matched to a gene: 11. This CDR3 reads CASSSRQGRDSEAFF. The CDR3 region has the DNA TGTGCCAGCTCATCACGACAGGGGCGCGATTCTGAAGCTTTCTTT.

The rearrangement uses TRBV7-9 and TRBJ1-1; D gene ambiguous. The CDR3 totals 11 residues. In germline, CDR1 is SEHNR, CDR2 FQNEAQ (reference sequence). The V gene lost 7 bases and the J gene lost 8 bases, with 11 bases spanning the gap. The CDR3 reads CASNIDGEAFF. The CDR3 DNA reads TGTGCCAGCAACATAGACGGGGAAGCTTTCTTT. Full variable domain (remainder filled in from reference TRBV7-9 and TRBJ1-1): DTGVSQNPRHKITKRGQNVTFRCDPISEHNRLYWYRQTLGQGPEFLTYFQNEAQLEKSRLLSDRFSAERPKGSFSTLEIQRTEQGDSAMYLCASNIDGEAFFGQGTRLTVV.

The chain employs TRBV2 and TRBJ1-2, with 8 bases that match TRBD1. From germline, CDR1 is SNHLY and CDR2 FYNNEI. CDR3 length: 12 amino acids. The V gene end was trimmed by 8 bases and the J gene end by 3 bases; junction bases not matched to a gene: 2. CDR3 sequence reads: CASDRGDYGYTF. The CDR3 nucleotides are TGTGCCAGCGACAGGGGTGACTATGGCTACACCTTC.

The DNA for the CDR3 is TGTGCCAGCAGCCTGCAGGGGTCTGGAAACACCATATATTTT. Translation: CASSLQGSGNTIYF. The chain carries TRBV9 and TRBJ1-3, with a tentative D call TRBD1 (6 bases). This CDR3 contains 14 residues. V shed 4 bases and J shed 1 base, with 9 bases lying between them. Germline loops: CDR1 SGDLS, CDR2 YYNGEE.

The rearrangement uses TRBV13 and TRBJ2-5; 9 nucleotides align to TRBD1. The germline CDR1 and CDR2 sequences are PRHDT and FYEKMQ (reference sequence). This CDR3 has 15 residues. Losses at the gene ends were 0 bases for V and 5 bases for J; bases not matched to a gene: 4. This CDR3 is CASSLGQGAHETQYF. The DNA for the CDR3 is TGTGCCAGCAGCTTAGGACAGGGGGCCCATGAGACCCAGTACTTC.

The rearrangement joins TRBV15 to TRBJ2-7; 14 bases are a match to TRBD2. This CDR3 is built from 17 residues. Germline CDR1 reads LNHNV; CDR2 reads YYDKDF (reference sequence). The V gene end was trimmed by 2 bases and the J gene end by 4 bases; junction bases not matched to a gene: 7. Here the CDR3 reads CATSRSGLAGALYEQYF. The CDR3 DNA sequence: TGTGCCACCAGCAGATCGGGACTAGCGGGGGCCTTATACGAGCAGTACTTC.

Remarks on this clone: The same CDR3 can be traced to other DNA sequences in this sample. The CDR3, as DNA: TGCAGCGTTCCTCAGGGGGCAGGGTCCGGCGAGCAGTACTTC. Translated: CSVPQGAGSGEQYF. The chain joins TRBV29-1 to TRBJ2-7; 8 nucleotides agree with TRBD1. CDR1 is SQVTM, CDR2 ANQGSEA, per germline. After removal of 5 bases from V and 6 bases from J, the junction contained 12 bases not matched to a gene. The CDR3 extends over 14 amino acids.

This rearrangement joins TRBV11-3 to TRBJ1-1; 7 bases map to TRBD1. The CDR3 totals 17 residues. With 3 bases clipped from V and 6 bases from J, the junction kept 16 bases outside the gene matches. The V gene's germline CDR1 is SGHNT and CDR2 YENEEA. CDR3 region: CASSFRSRGEELSEAFF. DNA of the CDR3: TGTGCCAGCAGCTTTCGGTCCAGGGGGGAAGAGTTGTCTGAAGCTTTCTTT.

The chain uses TRBV2 and TRBJ1-1, with 7 positions matching TRBD1. Unmatched junction bases numbered 9, after V lost 10 bases and J lost 1 base. The CDR3 covers 14 residues. Looked up from germline, CDR1 is SNHLY and CDR2 is FYNNEI. The CDR3 here is CATKRDSTNTEAFF. In DNA form, the CDR3 reads TGTGCCACCAAACGGGACAGCACGAACACTGAAGCTTTCTTT.

V is TRBV28 and J is TRBJ1-1, with no clear D. Germline V gives CDR1 MDHEN, CDR2 SYDVKM. This CDR3 comprises 11 residues. V lost 4 bases and J 10 bases, leaving 10 bases between the germline ends. For the CDR3, the DNA is TGTGCCAGCAGTTCACCCGTGGGAGCTTTCTTT. It yields the protein CASSSPVGAFF.

This rearrangement joins TRBV28 to TRBJ1-2, with TRBD1 identical over 10 bases. V trimming: 5 bases; J trimming: 0 bases; junction bases outside the gene matches: 6. Germline values: CDR1 MDHEN, CDR2 SYDVKM. CDR3 length: 16 residues. CDR3 sequence (DNA): TGTGCCAGCAGTCAGGGGGGGACAGGGGCTAACTATGGCTACACCTTC. It specifies CASSQGGTGANYGYTF.

V usage is TRBV6-5 and J usage is TRBJ2-7, with D perhaps matching TRBD1 or TRBD2 (5 bases each). This CDR3 is 15 amino acids long. CDR1 is MNHEY, CDR2 SVGAGI, per germline. V dropped 3 bases and J dropped 1 base, with 13 bases sitting between them. In nucleotides, the CDR3 is TGTGCCAGCAGTTATGGGACGGTGACTTCCTACGAGCAGTACTTC. As protein: CASSYGTVTSYEQYF.